This TCR beta chain was sequenced during a study of cytomegalovirus exposure and HLA in healthy donors. CDR3 length equals 19 residues. From germline, CDR1 is MNHNS and CDR2 SASEGT. Researchers ran the PCR with 60 Vbeta and 13 Jbeta primers. Profiled with immunoSEQ multiplex PCR; TCRdb holds only in-frame clones, not every one. The table lists around 170,000 clones, about 78% of them singletons. Points on this clone: Its antigen is unidentified.

Regarding the study as a whole: The listing of 150 to 200 TCR beta chains classed them as cytomegalovirus-associated. Most subjects' HLA-A and HLA-B alleles were reportedly predicted from TCR beta sequences.

The chain joins TRBV6-1 to TRBJ2-5, with D perhaps TRBD1 (5 bases). The J call may be mistaken, given a closer DNA end match to TRBJ2-7. The clonotype comes from a male donor in good health and CMV-seronegative. Source material: PBMCs. DNA of the CDR3: TGTGCCAGCAGTGTCCCCCGGACAATTGGACCTACTGGCTCCTACGAGCAGTACTTC. It yields the protein CASSVPRTIGPTGSYEQYF.